A single sample is the source of the 2 T cell receptor beta chains below, sequenced in a study of blood T cell repertoires in COVID-19. The assay was immunoSEQ multiplex PCR, and TCRdb's table has in-frame clones only and misses some. The sample lists 200,000 to 250,000 clones, around 82% occurring once. Material for sequencing was peripheral blood. Receptor source: a woman aged 70-85 years with acute or convalescent COVID-19.

The chain joins TRBV5-3 to TRBJ1-2; TRBD1 might be the D (6 bases). TRBV5-3 is recorded as an ORF, its role being uncertain. This CDR3 spans 14 amino acids. Trimming left V 4 bases short and J 4 bases short, with 14 bases between. The CDR3, as DNA: TGTGCCAGAAGCCCAAACGACAGGAGCTATGGCTACACCTTC. Its translation is CARSPNDRSYGYTF.

The V call is TRBV6-4, the J call TRBJ2-1; D possibly corresponds to TRBD2 (5 bases). The CDR3 spans 16 residues. The germline CDR1 and CDR2 sequences are MRHNA and SNTAGT. Trimming removed 5 bases at V and 0 bases at J, with 14 bases between. The CDR3 nucleotides are TGTGCCAGCAGTACGGGGAGCTTAAGCTCCTACAATGAGCAGTTCTTC. Its translation: CASSTGSLSSYNEQFF.